Listed here is a single T cell receptor (beta chain). The V gene end was trimmed by 4 bases and the J gene end by 4 bases; junction bases not matched to a gene: 11. Germline assignment: CDR1 SGHRS and CDR2 YFSETQ. CDR3 size: 17 residues. The data were obtained in a study of T cell changes during pregnancy in multiple sclerosis. Produced via immunoSEQ multiplex PCR; TCRdb's table is partial and in-frame only. This table has tens of thousands of clones, around 89% appearing once. This clonotype originated in a female donor with multiple sclerosis, enrolled in a pregnancy study. The input for sequencing was CD4+ T cells from peripheral blood mononuclear cells, taken in the first trimester of pregnancy. V gene TRBV5-1 combines with J gene TRBJ2-1, with TRBD2 matching over 10 bases. CDR3 DNA: TGCGCCAGCAGCCCACCGGTACTAGCGGGACTTTACAATGAGCAGTTCTTC. Its protein product is CASSPPVLAGLYNEQFF. Complete variable domain (other parts from reference TRBV5-1 and TRBJ2-1): KAGVTQTPRYLIKTRGQQVTLSCSPISGHRSVSWYQQTPGQGLQFLFEYFSETQRNKGNFPGRFSGRQFSNSRSEMNVSTLELGDSALYLCASSPPVLAGLYNEQFFGPGTRLTVL.